These T cell receptor beta chains were read from a single sample in a study of shared clonotypes between healthy human individuals. The repertoire was sequenced with immunoSEQ multiplex PCR; TCRdb's copy has only in-frame clones and lacks some. The repertoire holds approximately 2.5 million clones, with approximately 93% as singletons. Sequencing used naive CD4+ T cells from PBMCs. The receptor source for this set is a young man in good health. Some clones in this sample may be carry-over from other donors' samples. Both conserved end residues are part of each CDR3. Each record gives: V gene, J gene, clone size, D gene, CDR3 protein, CDR3 DNA. A D gene is named only where the DNA matches it firmly. Rows may omit the clone size; those that give it use once, few, many or a size class.

V gene: TRBV12-1
J gene: TRBJ2-7
clone size: .
D gene: .
CDR3 protein: CASSSPPRANTREQYF
CDR3 DNA: TGTGCCAGCAGCTCTCCCCCGCGGGCCAATACGCGAGAGCAGTACTTC

V gene: TRBV5-5
J gene: TRBJ2-7
clone size: .
D gene: .
CDR3 protein: CASSFTEEQYF
CDR3 DNA: TGTGCCAGCAGCTTTACGGAGGAGCAGTACTTC

V gene: TRBV5-1
J gene: TRBJ1-2
clone size: .
D gene: .
CDR3 protein: CASSLIPGDYGYTF
CDR3 DNA: TGCGCCAGCAGCTTGATCCCAGGCGACTATGGCTACACCTTC

V gene: TRBV5-1
J gene: TRBJ2-5
clone size: .
D gene: .
CDR3 protein: CASSPPGETQYF
CDR3 DNA: TGCGCCAGCAGCCCTCCGGGGGAGACCCAGTACTTC

V gene: TRBV11-2
J gene: TRBJ1-3
clone size: .
D gene: .
CDR3 protein: CASSFNIQGGGNTIYF
CDR3 DNA: TGTGCCAGCAGCTTTAACATCCAAGGGGGAGGAAACACCATATATTTT

V gene: TRBV4-1
J gene: TRBJ2-7
clone size: .
D gene: TRBD2
CDR3 protein: CASSLRAEREVGLEQYF
CDR3 DNA: TGCGCCAGCAGCCTCCGGGCGGAGCGGGAGGTCGGTCTCGAGCAGTACTTC

V gene: TRBV7-8
J gene: TRBJ1-1
clone size: .
D gene: .
CDR3 protein: CASSLVGQGKTEAFF
CDR3 DNA: TGTGCCAGCAGCTTAGTCGGTCAGGGTAAGACTGAAGCTTTCTTT

V gene: TRBV19
J gene: TRBJ1-5
clone size: .
D gene: TRBD1
CDR3 protein: CASTSLDRVGNQPQHF
CDR3 DNA: TGTGCCAGTACCTCCCTGGACAGGGTCGGCAATCAGCCCCAGCATTTT

V gene: TRBV11-2
J gene: TRBJ2-5
clone size: .
D gene: .
CDR3 protein: CASSPEGLVQETQYF
CDR3 DNA: TGTGCCAGCAGCCCCGAGGGGCTAGTCCAAGAGACCCAGTACTTC

V gene: TRBV9
J gene: TRBJ2-5
clone size: .
D gene: .
CDR3 protein: CASSANSGTGETQYF
CDR3 DNA: TGTGCCAGCAGCGCGAACTCCGGGACTGGAGAGACCCAGTACTTC

V gene: TRBV11-1
J gene: TRBJ1-2
clone size: .
D gene: .
CDR3 protein: CASSPLGAGNGYTF
CDR3 DNA: TGTGCCAGCAGCCCACTGGGGGCTGGGAATGGCTACACCTTC

V gene: TRBV28
J gene: TRBJ2-1
clone size: .
D gene: .
CDR3 protein: CASSFRDEQFF
CDR3 DNA: TGTGCCAGCAGTTTTCGGGATGAGCAGTTCTTC

V gene: TRBV19
J gene: TRBJ2-7
clone size: .
D gene: TRBD1
CDR3 protein: CASSRTGGSYEQYF
CDR3 DNA: TGTGCCAGTAGTAGAACAGGGGGCTCCTACGAGCAGTACTTC

V gene: TRBV6-5
J gene: TRBJ1-1
clone size: .
D gene: .
CDR3 protein: CASNRKPAGGTEAFF
CDR3 DNA: TGTGCCAGCAACCGTAAACCGGCTGGCGGGACTGAAGCTTTCTTT

V gene: TRBV20-1
J gene: TRBJ2-5
clone size: .
D gene: .
CDR3 protein: CSAVQATQYF
CDR3 DNA: TGCAGTGCAGTACAGGCGACCCAGTACTTC

V gene: TRBV7-3
J gene: TRBJ1-1
clone size: .
D gene: .
CDR3 protein: CASSRAGRNAEAFF
CDR3 DNA: TGTGCCAGCAGCCGGGCGGGTCGGAACGCTGAAGCTTTCTTT

V gene: TRBV6-1
J gene: TRBJ1-2
clone size: .
D gene: TRBD1
CDR3 protein: CASRTTGLDGYTF
CDR3 DNA: TGTGCCAGCAGGACGACAGGGTTGGATGGCTACACCTTC

V gene: TRBV2
J gene: TRBJ1-2
clone size: .
D gene: .
CDR3 protein: CASTLDGGQGYTF
CDR3 DNA: TGTGCCAGCACCCTAGATGGGGGGCAGGGCTACACCTTC

V gene: TRBV19
J gene: TRBJ1-5
clone size: few
D gene: .
CDR3 protein: CASGTQSNQPQHF
CDR3 DNA: TGTGCCAGTGGGACTCAAAGCAATCAGCCCCAGCATTTT

V gene: TRBV29-1
J gene: TRBJ2-3
clone size: .
D gene: .
CDR3 protein: CSVALRATDTQYF
CDR3 DNA: TGCAGCGTTGCCCTCCGGGCCACAGATACGCAGTATTTT

V gene: TRBV6-5
J gene: TRBJ1-4
clone size: .
D gene: TRBD1
CDR3 protein: CASSPDRVVYEKLFF
CDR3 DNA: TGTGCCAGCAGTCCGGACAGGGTGGTTTACGAAAAACTGTTTTTT

V gene: TRBV6-1
J gene: TRBJ2-2
clone size: once
D gene: .
CDR3 protein: CASSVGQYTGELFF
CDR3 DNA: TGTGCCAGCAGTGTAGGACAGTACACCGGGGAGCTGTTTTTT

V gene: TRBV4-1
J gene: TRBJ2-7
clone size: .
D gene: TRBD2
CDR3 protein: CASSQTLAGDYEQYF
CDR3 DNA: TGCGCCAGCAGCCAGACACTAGCGGGAGATTACGAGCAGTACTTC

V gene: TRBV5-4
J gene: TRBJ2-5
clone size: .
D gene: .
CDR3 protein: CASSPRGGETQYF
CDR3 DNA: TGTGCCAGCAGCCCAAGGGGGGGGGAGACCCAGTACTTC

V gene: TRBV15
J gene: TRBJ2-4
clone size: .
D gene: TRBD2
CDR3 protein: CATSDPGGSKNIQYF
CDR3 DNA: TGTGCCACCAGCGACCCGGGCGGGAGCAAAAACATTCAGTACTTC

V gene: TRBV6-1
J gene: TRBJ1-3
clone size: .
D gene: .
CDR3 protein: CASSPGSTAGNTIYF
CDR3 DNA: TGTGCCAGCTCCCCGGGCTCTACCGCCGGAAACACCATATATTTT

V gene: TRBV19
J gene: TRBJ2-5
clone size: .
D gene: .
CDR3 protein: CASSLRSGPGQETQYF
CDR3 DNA: TGTGCCAGTAGTCTACGTTCAGGGCCGGGCCAAGAGACCCAGTACTTC

V gene: TRBV5-8
J gene: TRBJ1-5
clone size: .
D gene: TRBD1
CDR3 protein: CASSRQGSGNQPQHF
CDR3 DNA: TGTGCCAGCAGTCGACAGGGTTCGGGCAATCAGCCCCAGCATTTT

V gene: TRBV28
J gene: TRBJ1-5
clone size: .
D gene: .
CDR3 protein: CASSLPQKGFNQPQHF
CDR3 DNA: TGTGCCAGCAGTTTACCCCAAAAAGGTTTCAATCAGCCCCAGCATTTT

V gene: TRBV13
J gene: TRBJ2-5
clone size: .
D gene: .
CDR3 protein: CASSQRQETQYF
CDR3 DNA: TGTGCCAGCAGCCAAAGGCAAGAGACCCAGTACTTC

V gene: TRBV9
J gene: TRBJ2-1
clone size: .
D gene: .
CDR3 protein: CASSLSSYNEQFF
CDR3 DNA: TGTGCCAGCAGCTTAAGCTCCTACAATGAGCAGTTCTTC

V gene: TRBV27
J gene: TRBJ2-5
clone size: .
D gene: .
CDR3 protein: CASSFVGGETQYF
CDR3 DNA: TGTGCCAGCAGTTTTGTTGGGGGGGAGACCCAGTACTTC

V gene: TRBV7-2
J gene: TRBJ2-2
clone size: .
D gene: .
CDR3 protein: CASSLRVGGTGELFF
CDR3 DNA: TGTGCCAGCAGCTTGAGGGTCGGAGGGACCGGGGAGCTGTTTTTT

V gene: TRBV9
J gene: TRBJ2-5
clone size: .
D gene: .
CDR3 protein: CASSVNAGTPQETQYF
CDR3 DNA: TGTGCCAGCAGCGTGAACGCCGGGACTCCACAAGAGACCCAGTACTTC

V gene: TRBV28
J gene: TRBJ2-5
clone size: .
D gene: .
CDR3 protein: CASSLTGETQYF
CDR3 DNA: TGTGCCAGCAGTCTTACGGGGGAGACCCAGTACTTC

V gene: TRBV29-1
J gene: TRBJ2-3
clone size: .
D gene: TRBD2
CDR3 protein: CSVGALAGRTDTQYF
CDR3 DNA: TGCAGCGTTGGAGCCTTAGCGGGAAGGACAGATACGCAGTATTTT

V gene: TRBV18
J gene: TRBJ1-3
clone size: .
D gene: .
CDR3 protein: CASSLLAHSGNTIYF
CDR3 DNA: TGTGCCAGCTCACTTCTGGCACACTCTGGAAACACCATATATTTT

V gene: TRBV2
J gene: TRBJ2-7
clone size: .
D gene: .
CDR3 protein: CATSLGTLAGEQYF
CDR3 DNA: TGTGCCACTAGCCTCGGGACACTTGCGGGGGAGCAGTACTTC

V gene: TRBV10-3
J gene: TRBJ2-7
clone size: .
D gene: TRBD2
CDR3 protein: CAIGASGRASYEQYF
CDR3 DNA: TGTGCCATCGGGGCTAGCGGGAGGGCTTCCTACGAGCAGTACTTC

V gene: TRBV14
J gene: TRBJ1-4
clone size: .
D gene: .
CDR3 protein: CASSQVRDYEKLFF
CDR3 DNA: TGTGCCAGCAGCCAAGTCAGGGATTACGAAAAACTGTTTTTT

V gene: TRBV4-1
J gene: TRBJ2-1
clone size: .
D gene: .
CDR3 protein: CASSQEWPHNEQFF
CDR3 DNA: TGCGCCAGCAGCCAAGAGTGGCCCCACAATGAGCAGTTCTTC

V gene: TRBV4-3
J gene: TRBJ1-2
clone size: .
D gene: .
CDR3 protein: CASSLHREGGYGYTF
CDR3 DNA: TGCGCCAGCAGCCTCCATAGGGAGGGCGGCTATGGCTACACCTTC

V gene: TRBV6-1
J gene: TRBJ2-3
clone size: .
D gene: TRBD2
CDR3 protein: CASSEAPSGKADTQYF
CDR3 DNA: TGTGCCAGCAGTGAAGCGCCTAGCGGGAAGGCGGATACGCAGTATTTT

V gene: TRBV9
J gene: TRBJ1-4
clone size: .
D gene: TRBD1
CDR3 protein: CASSGTGGNTEKLFF
CDR3 DNA: TGTGCCAGCAGCGGTACAGGGGGCAACACTGAAAAACTGTTTTTT

V gene: TRBV7-2
J gene: TRBJ2-2
clone size: .
D gene: .
CDR3 protein: CASSLVRTGELFF
CDR3 DNA: TGTGCCAGCAGCTTAGTCAGAACCGGGGAGCTGTTTTTT

V gene: TRBV4-1
J gene: TRBJ1-1
clone size: few
D gene: .
CDR3 protein: CASSQESSTEAFF
CDR3 DNA: TGCGCCAGCAGCCAAGAAAGTAGCACTGAAGCTTTCTTT

V gene: TRBV6-6
J gene: TRBJ2-7
clone size: .
D gene: .
CDR3 protein: CASRRTRDLSYEQYF
CDR3 DNA: TGTGCCAGCAGGCGTACTCGGGACTTATCCTACGAGCAGTACTTC

V gene: TRBV29-1
J gene: TRBJ2-3
clone size: .
D gene: TRBD2
CDR3 protein: CSVIRLAGGDTQYF
CDR3 DNA: TGCAGCGTTATAAGGCTAGCGGGCGGAGATACGCAGTATTTT

V gene: TRBV29-1
J gene: TRBJ2-1
clone size: .
D gene: TRBD2
CDR3 protein: CSVEGGSRTYNEQFF
CDR3 DNA: TGCAGCGTTGAGGGGGGGAGCCGAACCTACAATGAGCAGTTCTTC

V gene: TRBV5-1
J gene: TRBJ2-7
clone size: .
D gene: .
CDR3 protein: CASSLGWESEQYF
CDR3 DNA: TGCGCCAGCAGCTTGGGGTGGGAAAGCGAGCAGTACTTC

V gene: TRBV11-2
J gene: TRBJ1-4
clone size: .
D gene: TRBD1
CDR3 protein: CASSRQGSTNEKLFF
CDR3 DNA: TGTGCCAGCAGCCGACAGGGATCAACTAATGAAAAACTGTTTTTT

V gene: TRBV6-1
J gene: TRBJ2-5
clone size: .
D gene: TRBD2
CDR3 protein: CASSDDGGETQYF
CDR3 DNA: TGTGCCAGCAGTGACGACGGGGGGGAGACCCAGTACTTC

V gene: TRBV7-9
J gene: TRBJ1-2
clone size: .
D gene: .
CDR3 protein: CASSRLTPAINYGYTF
CDR3 DNA: TGTGCCAGCAGCCGACTCACACCAGCGATTAACTATGGCTACACCTTC

V gene: TRBV5-4
J gene: TRBJ2-1
clone size: .
D gene: TRBD2
CDR3 protein: CASSLASGYNEQFF
CDR3 DNA: TGTGCCAGCAGCTTGGCTAGCGGGTACAATGAGCAGTTCTTC

V gene: TRBV4-1
J gene: TRBJ2-7
clone size: .
D gene: .
CDR3 protein: CASSQASSLYEQYF
CDR3 DNA: TGCGCCAGCAGCCAAGCGTCCAGCCTCTACGAGCAGTACTTC

V gene: TRBV7-9
J gene: TRBJ2-1
clone size: .
D gene: TRBD2
CDR3 protein: CASSHGGSGGSYNEQFF
CDR3 DNA: TGTGCCAGCAGCCATGGGGGTAGCGGGGGCTCCTACAATGAGCAGTTCTTC

V gene: TRBV9
J gene: TRBJ2-2
clone size: .
D gene: TRBD2
CDR3 protein: CASSVGLAGTNTGELFF
CDR3 DNA: TGTGCCAGCAGCGTAGGTTTAGCGGGTACGAACACCGGGGAGCTGTTTTTT